This T cell receptor (beta chain) was observed in a study of CD8+ T cells in alopecia areata. Findings and caveats of the study: Patients displayed less clarity in TCR sharing than mice, a finding possibly related to HLA. Compared with normal scalp, lesional scalp had higher clonality and more expanded CD8+ clones. When scalp samples are sequenced, resident alphabeta T cells of normal skin are also captured.

About this clone: Its antigen is not known.

The CDR3 spans 12 residues. The V end lost 4 bases, the J end lost 1 base, and 8 bases lay between the germline ends. In germline, CDR1 is SQVTM, CDR2 ANQGSEA. Investigators isolated RNA and reverse transcribed it into cDNA to act as the sequencing template. Using immunoSEQ multiplex PCR, the repertoire was profiled, and TCRdb retains in-frame clones only, with some absent. Of about 200,000 clones listed, 45% to 70% are singletons. The chain links TRBV29-1 to TRBJ2-7; D perhaps matches TRBD1 (6 bases). The sample comprised CD8+ T cells sorted from blood. The sequence came from a human donor in good health. The chain's CDR3 is CSVAGDSYEQYF. CDR3 sequence (DNA): TGCAGCGTTGCAGGGGATTCCTACGAGCAGTACTTC.